One and the same sample provided the 6 T cell receptor beta chains below, sequenced in a study of cytomegalovirus exposure and HLA in healthy donors. Generated by immunoSEQ multiplex PCR, the TCRdb table keeps only in-frame clones and is missing some. The sample holds some 120,000 clones, 70% to 90% seen once. Input material: PBMCs. All receptors come from a young woman in good health and CMV-seronegative.

This clone came up a few times. The V gene is TRBV19, the J gene TRBJ2-1; 16 bases are a match to TRBD2. The CDR3 is 16 amino acids. Germline assignment: CDR1 LNHDA and CDR2 SQIVND (reference sequence). V lost 10 bases, J lost 7 bases, and 10 bases stayed unmatched. The CDR3 DNA reads TGTGCCACTAACCCCACGGGACTAGCGGGGGGGAATGAGCAGTTCTTC. Protein: CATNPTGLAGGNEQFF.

The chain carries TRBV7-2 and TRBJ2-3; D may be TRBD2 (7 bases). The CDR3 spans 15 residues. V lost 3 bases and J 4 bases, leaving 14 bases between the germline ends. In germline, CDR1 is SGHTA, CDR2 FQGNSA. The CDR3 loop is CASSFAGARSDTQYF. The CDR3, as DNA: TGTGCCAGCAGCTTCGCGGGGGCCCGCTCAGATACGCAGTATTTT.

The rearrangement uses TRBV20-1 and TRBJ1-2; the D gene is possibly TRBD1 (5 bases). The CDR3 consists of 11 residues. V was cut by 5 bases and J by 7 bases, with 11 bases left in between. Per the germline V gene, CDR1 is DFQATT and CDR2 is SNEGSKA (reference sequence). CDR3 in amino acids: CSAYRLTGYTF. CDR3 coding DNA: TGCAGTGCTTACAGGTTAACTGGCTACACCTTC.

For the CDR3, the DNA is TGTGCCACCAGCAGACAGGGCAGCTATGGCTACACCTTC. As protein: CATSRQGSYGYTF. The chain recombines TRBV15 with TRBJ1-2; perhaps TRBD1 as D (5 bases). The CDR3 is 13 amino acids. Germline values: CDR1 LNHNV, CDR2 YYDKDF (reference sequence). The germline V and J ends were trimmed by 2 bases and 4 bases, with 8 bases remaining between them.

This chain connects TRBV18 to TRBJ2-5, with D tentatively TRBD2 (6 bases). The V gene lost 0 bases and the J gene lost 4 bases, with 9 bases spanning the gap. Per the germline V gene, CDR1 is KGHSH and CDR2 is LQKENI. This CDR3 spans 14 amino acids. DNA for the CDR3: TGTGCCAGCTCACCACCGGGGGGAGGAGAGACCCAGTACTTC. Protein product: CASSPPGGGETQYF. Looking up the rest from reference TRBV18 and TRBJ2-5 gives the full variable domain: NAGVMQNPRHLVRRRGQEARLRCSPMKGHSHVYWYRQLPEEGLKFMVYLQKENIIDESGMPKERFSAEFPKEGPSILRIQQVVRGDSAAYFCASSPPGGGETQYFGPGTRLLVL.

The V gene is TRBV29-1, the J gene TRBJ2-7; 11 bases match TRBD2. J gave up 6 bases and V 5 bases, and 9 bases lay outside the gene matches. The germline V gene encodes CDR1 SQVTM and CDR2 ANQGSEA. The CDR3 is made up of 14 amino acids. The CDR3 bases are TGCAGCGTTTCCCCCCCGGGGACTAGCGGCGAGCAGTACTTC. This codes for CSVSPPGTSGEQYF.